Listed here are 25 T cell receptor beta chains from one sample, sequenced in a study of long-term antiretroviral therapy in people with HIV. It was version v3.0 of the immunoSEQ assay that was run at survey level. TCRdb keeps only in-frame clones here, not all; method: immunoSEQ multiplex PCR. The sample has roughly 20,000 clones, about 89% seen once. The specimen was unsorted PBMCs, collected 0.5 years after starting antiretroviral therapy. All receptors derive from a man between 35 and 55 years old with HIV.

The chain is built from TRBV5-1 and TRBJ2-1; the D call may be TRBD1 or TRBD2 (8 bases each). Trimming pared 5 bases from V and 6 bases from J, leaving 15 bases between. Germline loops: CDR1 SGHRS, CDR2 YFSETQ. The CDR3 extends over 14 amino acids. The DNA of the CDR3 is TGCGCCAGCAGGATTAGCGGGACAGGCAATGAGCAGTTCTTC. It codes for CASRISGTGNEQFF.

The V call is TRBV4-2, the J call TRBJ2-1; 9 bases match TRBD2. The CDR3 covers 16 residues. Trimming at V came to 3 bases and at J to 2 bases, leaving 5 bases not matched to a gene. Germline assignment: CDR1 LGHNA and CDR2 YNFKEQ. The CDR3 sequence is CASSHKREVAYNEQFF. CDR3 DNA sequence: TGTGCCAGCAGCCATAAGCGGGAGGTGGCCTACAATGAGCAGTTCTTC.

The chain combines TRBV10-3 with TRBJ1-5; D not resolved. CDR3 length equals 12 residues. CDR1 and CDR2 from the germline V gene are ENHRY and SYGVKD. Deletions cut 4 bases from V and 0 bases from J, with 1 base between. CDR3 residues: CAISASNQPQHF. CDR3 sequence (DNA): TGTGCCATCAGTGCTAGCAATCAGCCCCAGCATTTT.

This chain uses TRBV5-1 with TRBJ1-1; 9 bases fit TRBD1. V lost 4 bases to trimming and J lost 7 bases; unmatched junction nucleotides: 8. The CDR3 sequence is 14 residues long. The V gene's germline CDR1 is SGHRS and CDR2 YFSETQ. Here the CDR3 reads CASSGGTGHDEAFF. In DNA, the CDR3 is TGCGCCAGCAGCGGCGGGACAGGGCACGATGAAGCTTTCTTT.

V usage is TRBV4-1 and J usage is TRBJ1-2, with D uncertain. CDR3 length equals 16 residues. Between the trimmed V and J ends, which lost 0 bases and 4 bases, there was a span of 15 bases. Germline CDR1 reads MGHRA; CDR2 reads YSYEKL. CDR3 amino acids: CASSQDITVLAYGYTF. The DNA of the CDR3 is TGCGCCAGCAGCCAAGATATAACAGTTCTAGCCTATGGCTACACCTTC.

This clone was observed once. The chain carries TRBV6-5 and TRBJ1-5, with D perhaps matching TRBD1 (5 bases). Looked up from germline, CDR1 is MNHEY and CDR2 is SVGAGI. This CDR3 has 13 residues. Trimming cost V 4 bases and J 14 bases, with 18 bases left between them. CDR3 residues: CASSSPGLLVEHF. CDR3 sequence (DNA): TGTGCCAGCAGTTCCCCGGGGCTTCTAGTAGAGCATTTT.

The V and J genes are TRBV19 and TRBJ2-7; D might be TRBD2 (5 bases). The CDR3 is 16 amino acids. Germline assignment: CDR1 LNHDA and CDR2 SQIVND (reference sequence). V dropped 3 bases and J dropped 3 bases, with 18 bases sitting between them. The CDR3 bases are TGTGCCAGTAGTATTCAAATGGCGGGCAGTATCTACGAGCAGTACTTC. Translation: CASSIQMAGSIYEQYF.

The chain employs TRBV19 and TRBJ1-4; maybe TRBD1 (6 bases). CDR1 and CDR2 from the germline V gene are LNHDA and SQIVND (reference sequence). The CDR3 loop spans 15 amino acids. Trimming left V 8 bases short and J 2 bases short, with 15 bases between. Written as DNA, the CDR3 is TGTGCCAGTGGTGGCAGGGGCTTTACTAATGAAAAACTGTTTTTT. This gives the protein CASGGRGFTNEKLFF.

The chain combines TRBV18 with TRBJ2-1; TRBD1 agrees at 8 bases. CDR1 and CDR2 from the germline V gene are KGHSH and LQKENI. There are 17 residues in the CDR3. V lost 4 bases to trimming and J lost 7 bases; unmatched junction nucleotides: 15. The CDR3 DNA follows: TGTGCCAGCTCACACGGAGTGAGCACAGGGGGTCAGAATGAGCAGTTCTTC. This encodes CASSHGVSTGGQNEQFF.

The J gene is TRBJ2-7, the V gene TRBV27; no clear D gene. Trimming removed 8 bases at V and 2 bases at J, with 13 bases between. CDR1 is MNHEY, CDR2 SMNVEV, per germline (reference sequence). The CDR3 consists of 13 residues. The CDR3 DNA sequence: TGTGCCAGCCAGAAAGACGGAGCCTACGAGCAGTACTTC. It is translated as CASQKDGAYEQYF.

V usage is TRBV6-5 and J usage is TRBJ2-7, with D possibly being TRBD2 (6 bases). V was cut by 11 bases and J by 4 bases, with 12 bases left in between. The germline V gene has CDR1 MNHEY and CDR2 SVGAGI. This CDR3 comprises 11 residues. DNA for the CDR3: TGTGCCGTCGGTCGGGGGTACGAGCAGTACTTC. Protein product: CAVGRGYEQYF.

A single count supports this clone. The chain employs TRBV28 and TRBJ2-7; D not resolved. Trimming cost V 7 bases and J 2 bases, with 18 bases left between them. The germline V gene encodes CDR1 MDHEN and CDR2 SYDVKM. The CDR3 is 15 amino acids. CDR3 bases: TGTGCCAGCAATAATAGCCCCATGTCTACCTACGAGCAGTACTTC. Protein product: CASNNSPMSTYEQYF.

This chain uses TRBV14 with TRBJ1-2; 10 bases align to TRBD1. Germline V lookup: CDR1 SGHDN, CDR2 FVKESK. The CDR3 length is 15 residues. The junction had 10 bases not matched to a gene; V was cut back by 4 bases and J by 8 bases. CDR3 in DNA: TGTGCCAGCAGCCGTGGACAGGGGGTCTTGGGAGGCTACACCTTC. Protein product: CASSRGQGVLGGYTF.

This chain links TRBV5-5 with TRBJ2-7; tentative D call: TRBD2 (5 bases). CDR1 and CDR2 from the germline V gene are SGHKS and YYEKEE (reference sequence). The CDR3 consists of 14 residues. The germline V and J ends were trimmed by 0 bases and 1 base, with 8 bases remaining between them. DNA of the CDR3: TGTGCCAGCAGCTTGGTCGGGGAATCCTACGAGCAGTACTTC. Protein product: CASSLVGESYEQYF.

The chain has TRBV29-1 and TRBJ2-7, with 9 bases fitting TRBD1. Trimming at V came to 6 bases and at J to 0 bases, leaving 9 bases not matched to a gene. In germline, CDR1 is SQVTM, CDR2 ANQGSEA. This CDR3 is built from 15 residues. The chain's CDR3 is CSVGRPGQGSYEQYF. The CDR3 DNA reads as TGCAGCGTCGGGCGCCCGGGACAGGGCTCCTACGAGCAGTACTTC.

In regard to this clone: A read error may account for a junction end that differs from germline. The gene calls are TRBV4-1 and TRBJ2-7; D gene ambiguous. The CDR3 totals 14 residues. Germline loops: CDR1 MGHRA, CDR2 YSYEKL. This CDR3 reads CASNQDGLNYEQYF. DNA of the CDR3: TGCGCCAGCAACCAAGATGGGCTAAACTACGAGCAGTACTTC.

This rearrangement joins TRBV6-6 to TRBJ2-5; 8 bases are a match to TRBD1. With V trimmed by 2 bases and J by 2 bases, 4 bases remained unmatched. This CDR3 is 15 amino acids long. From germline, CDR1 is MNHNY and CDR2 SVGAGI (reference sequence). Here the CDR3 reads CASSYRTGRQETQYF. DNA of the CDR3: TGTGCCAGCAGTTACCGGACAGGGAGACAAGAGACCCAGTACTTC.

This sequence joins TRBV19 and TRBJ1-2; D might be TRBD1 (5 bases). Germline lookup yields CDR1 LNHDA and CDR2 SQIVND (reference sequence). The germline V and J ends were trimmed by 6 bases and 4 bases, with 15 bases remaining between them. The CDR3 sequence is 14 residues long. The CDR3: CASSPPGGIYGYTF. CDR3 nucleotide sequence: TGTGCCAGTAGCCCCCCGGGGGGTATCTATGGCTACACCTTC.

The chain links TRBV11-2 to TRBJ2-3; D may be TRBD2 (5 bases). The germline V gene encodes CDR1 SGHAT and CDR2 FQNNGV. The CDR3 covers 16 residues. Trimming took off 5 bases at V and 3 bases at J, with 18 bases between the two ends. The CDR3 DNA reads as TGTGCCAGCAGCCCCCTCGGACTTGCCGTAACAGATACGCAGTATTTT. The encoded protein is CASSPLGLAVTDTQYF.

This rearrangement joins TRBV29-1 to TRBJ2-3; D might be TRBD1 or TRBD2, each matching 6 bases. With 4 bases removed from V and 0 bases from J, the gap between germline ends came to 14 bases. Germline assignment: CDR1 SQVTM and CDR2 ANQGSEA. This CDR3 contains 15 residues. In DNA, the CDR3 is TGCAGCGTTGTCTTCGGCGGGACAAGCACAGATACGCAGTATTTT. This encodes CSVVFGGTSTDTQYF.

This clone was recorded only once. The CDR3 DNA reads as TGTGCCAGCAGTTTACGTCCCCTAGCGGGAACAGAGACCCAGTACTTC. Translating it yields CASSLRPLAGTETQYF. The chain joins TRBV28 to TRBJ2-5; 9 bases are shared with TRBD2. The CDR3 extends over 16 amino acids. Germline V gene data show CDR1 as MDHEN and CDR2 as SYDVKM. V was pared by 2 bases and J by 4 bases, with 8 bases of the junction left unmatched. Full variable domain (remainder filled in from reference TRBV28 and TRBJ2-5): DVKVTQSSRYLVKRTGEKVFLECVQDMDHENMFWYRQDPGLGLRLIYFSYDVKMKEKGDIPEGYSVSREKKERFSLILESASTNQTSMYLCASSLRPLAGTETQYFGPGTRLLVL.

This chain links TRBV5-1 with TRBJ2-3, with 7 nucleotides matching TRBD2. The CDR3 runs 17 residues. V lost 1 base and J lost 0; bases outside the gene matches: 8. Per germline, CDR1 SGHRS and CDR2 YFSETQ. CDR3 sequence (DNA): TGCGCCAGCAGCTTGATACTAGCGTTTACTAGCACAGATACGCAGTATTTT. It yields the protein CASSLILAFTSTDTQYF.

This chain joins TRBV7-9 and TRBJ2-7; 12 bases are a match to TRBD1. V gave up 6 bases and J gave up 2 bases; unmatched junction bases: 11. The germline V gene has CDR1 SEHNR and CDR2 FQNEAQ (reference sequence). CDR3 length: 17 residues. CDR3 sequence: CASSQGTGGPSTYEQYF. CDR3 sequence (DNA): TGTGCCAGCAGTCAAGGGACAGGGGGCCCTTCTACCTACGAGCAGTACTTC.

The rearrangement uses TRBV27 and TRBJ2-5; 9 bases agree with TRBD2. The CDR3 has 14 amino acids. Germline CDR1 MNHEY, CDR2 SMNVEV (reference sequence). V shed 3 bases and J 4 bases; nucleotides not matched to a gene: 3. For the CDR3, the DNA is TGTGCCAGCAGTTTGTTGGGACTAGCAGAGACCCAGTACTTC. Translation gives CASSLLGLAETQYF.

The chain couples TRBV11-3 to TRBJ2-1; 7 bases are shared with TRBD1. This CDR3 region has 16 residues. V shed 8 bases and J 4 bases; nucleotides not matched to a gene: 14. Germline CDR1 SGHNT, CDR2 YENEEA. The DNA for the CDR3 is TGTGCCAGCTCCCCGGGGTGGACAGGAGCTTACAATGAGCAGTTCTTC. Its protein product is CASSPGWTGAYNEQFF.